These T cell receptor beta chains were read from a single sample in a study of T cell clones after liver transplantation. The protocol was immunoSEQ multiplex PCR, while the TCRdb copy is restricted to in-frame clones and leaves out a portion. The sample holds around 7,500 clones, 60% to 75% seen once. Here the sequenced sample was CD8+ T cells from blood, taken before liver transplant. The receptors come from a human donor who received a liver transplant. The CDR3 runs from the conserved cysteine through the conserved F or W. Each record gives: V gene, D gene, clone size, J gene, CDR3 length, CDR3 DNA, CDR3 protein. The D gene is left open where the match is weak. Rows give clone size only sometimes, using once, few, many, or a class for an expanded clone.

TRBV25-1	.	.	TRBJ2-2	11	TGTGCCAGCGGGGACCTCGGGGAGCTGTTTTTT	CASGDLGELFF
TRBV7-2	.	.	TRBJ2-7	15	TGTGCCAGCAGCTTAGACAGGTCCAATCCCTACGAGCAGTACTTC	CASSLDRSNPYEQYF
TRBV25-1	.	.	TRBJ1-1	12	TGTGCCAGCAAAGATGGAGGCACTGAAGCTTTCTTT	CASKDGGTEAFF
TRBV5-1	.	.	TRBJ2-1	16	TGCGCCAGCAGTTTATTGTCGGTCGGCTCCTACAATGAGCAGTTCTTC	CASSLLSVGSYNEQFF
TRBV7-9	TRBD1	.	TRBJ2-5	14	TGTGCCAGCAGCCATAGTGGACAGGAAGAGACCCAGTACTTC	CASSHSGQEETQYF
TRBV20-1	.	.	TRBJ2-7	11	TGCAGTGCCGTAGACGAATACGAGCAGTACTTC	CSAVDEYEQYF
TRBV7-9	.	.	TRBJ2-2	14	TGTGCCAGCAGCTTAAGACAGAACACCGGGGAGCTGTTTTTT	CASSLRQNTGELFF
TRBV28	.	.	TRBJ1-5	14	TGTGCCAGCAGCACCAGGGGTAGCAATCAGCCCCAGCATTTT	CASSTRGSNQPQHF
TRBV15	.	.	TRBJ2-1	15	TGTGCCACCAGCCAGCACGGGACCGAGAATACGGAGCAGTTCTTC	CATSQHGTENTEQFF
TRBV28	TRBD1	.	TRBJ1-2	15	TGTGCCAGCAGTTTCGATGACAGGGGGCGGAATGGCTACACCTTC	CASSFDDRGRNGYTF
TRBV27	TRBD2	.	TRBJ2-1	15	TGTGCCAGCAGTTCCCTACTAGCGGGGTTTGGTGAGCAGTTCTTC	CASSSLLAGFGEQFF
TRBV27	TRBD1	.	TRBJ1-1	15	TGTGCCAGCAGTATCTCAGGGGGCACGGACACTGAAGCTTTCTTT	CASSISGGTDTEAFF
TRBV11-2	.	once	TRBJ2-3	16	TGTGCCAGCAGCTTAGAAACAGGGGGGGCGTCAGATACGCAGTATTTT	CASSLETGGASDTQYF
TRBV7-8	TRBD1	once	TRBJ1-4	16	TGTGCCAGCAGCTTATGGGGACAGGGGTCTAATGAAAAACTGTTTTTT	CASSLWGQGSNEKLFF
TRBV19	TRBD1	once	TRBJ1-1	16	TGTGCCAGTACCGCTTACCGAGACAGGGAGAACACTGAAGCTTTCTTT	CASTAYRDRENTEAFF
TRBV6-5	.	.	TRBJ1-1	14	TGTGCCAGCAGTTACGACGTGTCGAACACTGAAGCTTTCTTT	CASSYDVSNTEAFF
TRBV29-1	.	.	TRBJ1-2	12	TGCAGCGTTAAAGGGGGAGACTATGGCTACACCTTC	CSVKGGDYGYTF
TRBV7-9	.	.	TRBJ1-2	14	TGTGCCAGCAGCTCGGTCAGCGCCTTATATGGCTACACCTTC	CASSSVSALYGYTF
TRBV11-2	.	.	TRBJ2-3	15	TGTGCCAGCAGCAAATACAGGGCCTGGACAGATACGCAGTATTTT	CASSKYRAWTDTQYF
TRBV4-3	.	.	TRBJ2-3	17	TGCGCCAGCAGCCAAGATCTAAAGGGAGAGGGTACAGATACGCAGTATTTT	CASSQDLKGEGTDTQYF
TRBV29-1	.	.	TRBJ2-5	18	TGCAGCGTTGATCGGTTCGATTGGGGGAGTGGGAGTGAAGAGACCCAGTACTTC	CSVDRFDWGSGSEETQYF
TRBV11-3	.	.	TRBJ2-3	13	TGTGCCAGCAGCCCGGACAGCACAGATACGCAGTATTTT	CASSPDSTDTQYF
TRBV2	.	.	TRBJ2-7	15	TGTGCCAGCAGTGAAGGGCAGGACCTCTCCTACGAGCAGTACTTC	CASSEGQDLSYEQYF
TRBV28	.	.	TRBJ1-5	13	TGTGCCAGCTGGGGGGATAGCAATCAGCCCCAGCATTTT	CASWGDSNQPQHF
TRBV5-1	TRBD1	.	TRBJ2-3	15	TGCGCCAGCAGCTTGGAGGGACAGGCCGCAGATACGCAGTATTTT	CASSLEGQAADTQYF
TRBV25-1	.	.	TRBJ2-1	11	TGTGCCAGCAGTGGGGCCAATGAGCAGTTCTTC	CASSGANEQFF
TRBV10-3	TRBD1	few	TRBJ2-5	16	TGTGCCATCAGTGAGTCATGGACAGGAGAAGAAGAGACCCAGTACTTC	CAISESWTGEEETQYF
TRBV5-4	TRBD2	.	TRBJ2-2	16	TGTGCCAGCAGCTCCTTTCTAGCGGGGAACACCGGGGAGCTGTTTTTT	CASSSFLAGNTGELFF
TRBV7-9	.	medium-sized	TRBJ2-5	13	TGTGCCAGCAGTTCCCCGGGAGCCGGTCCCCAGTACTTC	CASSSPGAGPQYF
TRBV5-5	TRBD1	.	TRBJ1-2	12	TGTGCCAGCAGCGGACAGGTCTATGGCTACACCTTC	CASSGQVYGYTF
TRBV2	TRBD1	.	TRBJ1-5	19	TGTGCCAGCAGTACCAGGACAGGGGGGGGCTCATATAGCAATCAGCCCCAGCATTTT	CASSTRTGGGSYSNQPQHF
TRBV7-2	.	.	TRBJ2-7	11	TGTGCCAGCAGCCCCTACCTGGGCCCAAACTTC	CASSPYLGPNF
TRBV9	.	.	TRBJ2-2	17	TGTGCCAGCAGCGTAGCAGAGGACTGGGACAACACCGGGGAGCTGTTTTTT	CASSVAEDWDNTGELFF
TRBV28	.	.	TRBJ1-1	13	TGTGCCAGCATGGTAAGGGGAAACACTGAAGCTTTCTTT	CASMVRGNTEAFF
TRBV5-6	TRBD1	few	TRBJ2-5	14	TGTGCCAGCAGCTTGGGACAGGGACGAGAGACCCAGTACTTC	CASSLGQGRETQYF
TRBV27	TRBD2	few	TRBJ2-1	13	TGTGCCAGCAGTTTGGGGGGGAGGGGTGAGCAGTTCTTC	CASSLGGRGEQFF
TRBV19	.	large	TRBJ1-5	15	TGTGCCAGTAGCCCTGACAGGAGCCGCAATCAGCCCCAGCATTTT	CASSPDRSRNQPQHF
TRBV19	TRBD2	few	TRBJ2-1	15	TGTGCCAGTACCCTGGGACTAGCGGAAAACAATGAGCAGTTCTTC	CASTLGLAENNEQFF
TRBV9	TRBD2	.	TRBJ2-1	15	TGTGCCAGCAGCGCCCTTAGCGGGGGGGCTAATGAGCAGTTCTTC	CASSALSGGANEQFF
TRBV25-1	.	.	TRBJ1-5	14	TGTGCCAGCAGTGGGGGGACACACAATCAGCCCCAGCATTTT	CASSGGTHNQPQHF
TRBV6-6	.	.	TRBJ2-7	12	TGTGCCAGCAGTTACTCGCTTTACGAGCAGTACTTC	CASSYSLYEQYF
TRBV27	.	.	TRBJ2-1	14	TGTGCCAGCAGTTGGCGCGGCTCCTACAATGAGCAGTTCTTC	CASSWRGSYNEQFF
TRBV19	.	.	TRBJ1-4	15	TGTGCCAGCGCCATGGGAGGAGCAACTAATGAAAAACTGTTTTTT	CASAMGGATNEKLFF
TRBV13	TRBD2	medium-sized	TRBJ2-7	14	TGTGCCAGCAGCTCCAGCGGGGGGGCTTACGAGCAGTACTTC	CASSSSGGAYEQYF
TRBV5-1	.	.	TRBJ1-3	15	TGCGCCAGCAGCTTGGCTGGGCGCTCTGGAAACACCATATATTTT	CASSLAGRSGNTIYF
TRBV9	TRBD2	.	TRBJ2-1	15	TGTGCCAGCAGCGCTAGCGGGAGCTCCTACAATGAGCAGTTCTTC	CASSASGSSYNEQFF
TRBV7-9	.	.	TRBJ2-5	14	TGTGCCAGCAGGGGCGACAGGTCTGGGGAGACCCAGTACTTC	CASRGDRSGETQYF
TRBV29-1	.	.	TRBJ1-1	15	TGCAGCGTTGAAGGTGGGCAGGATGGTGGCACTGAAGCTTTCTTT	CSVEGGQDGGTEAFF
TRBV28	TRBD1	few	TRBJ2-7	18	TGTGCCAGCAGTTTCCTATCGTGGGACAGGGAAACCCCCTACGAGCAGTACTTC	CASSFLSWDRETPYEQYF
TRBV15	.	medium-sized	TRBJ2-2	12	TGTGCCACCCGGAACACCCGCGGGGAGCTGTTTTTT	CATRNTRGELFF